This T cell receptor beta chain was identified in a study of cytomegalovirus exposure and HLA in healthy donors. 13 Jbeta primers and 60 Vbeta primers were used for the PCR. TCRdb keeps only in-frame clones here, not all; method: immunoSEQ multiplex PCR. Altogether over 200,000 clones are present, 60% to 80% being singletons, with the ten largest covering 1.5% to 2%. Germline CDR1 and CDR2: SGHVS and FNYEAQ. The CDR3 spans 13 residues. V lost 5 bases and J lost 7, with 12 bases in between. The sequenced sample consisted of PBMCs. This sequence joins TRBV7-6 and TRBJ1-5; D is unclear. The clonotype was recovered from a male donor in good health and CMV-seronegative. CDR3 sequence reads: CASSPTQLQPQHF. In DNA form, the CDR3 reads TGTGCCAGCAGCCCCACTCAACTGCAGCCCCAGCATTTT.